This T cell receptor (beta chain) was retrieved from a study of regulatory T cells in long-lasting Graves disease. Sequencing libraries for TCR beta were prepared with iRepertoire HTBI primers and Arm-PCR of CDR3 regions. From the multiplex PCR reads, TCRdb called clonotypes with MiXCR, one entry per CDR3 protein. The sample records roughly 500,000 distinct CDR3 sequences, approximately 12% being singletons. Time point indicated: newly diagnosed GD, antithyroid drugs for less than 3 months. From RNA extracted from PBMCs, the TCR library was made. CDR3 length: 16 residues. From germline, CDR1 is KGHSH and CDR2 LQKENI. Trimming took 5 bases from V and 5 from J; bases not matched to a gene: 9. This sample also appeared in a second study, on T cells in Graves' hyperthyroidism and ophthalmopathy.

The material was peripheral blood mononuclear cells (PBMCs), obtained at new diagnosis, from a patient treated with antithyroid drugs. The V call is TRBV18, the J call TRBJ1-5, with 10 bases matching TRBD1. The TCR originated in a man aged 25-40 years with Graves disease. The CDR3 loop is CASSIPGQGDDQPQHF. CDR3 bases: TGTGCCAGCTCAATCCCCGGACAGGGGGATGATCAGCCCCAGCATTTT.